The clone carrying this T cell receptor beta chain was counted between two and nine times. The antigen remains unidentified. 60 Vbeta and 13 Jbeta primers were used in PCR. Assay: immunoSEQ multiplex PCR; the TCRdb copy retains only in-frame clones and omits some. The sample includes some 110,000 clones, about 80% of them seen just once. This entry is derived from a study of cytomegalovirus exposure and HLA in healthy donors. General study points: TCR beta chain V- and J-gene trimming was linked, in a later analysis, to a missense variant in DCLRE1C.

J lost 2 bases, V lost 5 bases, and 4 bases had no gene match. CDR3 size: 14 residues. CDR1 and CDR2 (germline): SGHTA, FQGNSA. The specimen sequenced was PBMCs. V is TRBV7-2 and J is TRBJ2-7; 9 nucleotides align to TRBD1. The clonotype comes from a man aged 45-60 years in good health and CMV-seropositive. The CDR3 sequence: CASSEQGAAYEQYF. Here the CDR3 DNA reads TGTGCCAGCAGCGAACAGGGGGCGGCCTACGAGCAGTACTTC.